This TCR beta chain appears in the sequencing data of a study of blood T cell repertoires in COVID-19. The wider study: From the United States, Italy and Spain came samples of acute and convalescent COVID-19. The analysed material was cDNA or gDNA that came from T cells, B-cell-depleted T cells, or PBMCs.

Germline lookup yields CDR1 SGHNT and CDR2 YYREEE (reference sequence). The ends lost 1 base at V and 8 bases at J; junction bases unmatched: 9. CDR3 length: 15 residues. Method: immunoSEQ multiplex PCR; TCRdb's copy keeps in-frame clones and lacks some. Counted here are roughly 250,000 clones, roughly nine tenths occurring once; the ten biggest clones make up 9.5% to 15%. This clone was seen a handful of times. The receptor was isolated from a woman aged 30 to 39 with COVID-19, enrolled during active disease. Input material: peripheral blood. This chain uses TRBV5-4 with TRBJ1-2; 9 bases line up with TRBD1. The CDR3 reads CASSLPTGGPSGYTF. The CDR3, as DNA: TGTGCCAGCAGCTTGCCAACAGGGGGCCCCTCGGGCTACACCTTC. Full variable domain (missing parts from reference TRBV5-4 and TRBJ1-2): ETGVTQSPTHLIKTRGQQVTLRCSSQSGHNTVSWYQQALGQGPQFIFQYYREEENGRGNFPPRFSGLQFPNYSSELNVNALELDDSALYLCASSLPTGGPSGYTFGSGTRLTVV.